This T cell receptor beta chain was identified during a study of T cell responses to AZD1222 COVID-19 vaccine. The study, taken as a whole, reports: Baseline seropositivity characterized only a handful of AZD1222 recipients. White British people made up most donors, females outnumbered males, and clonal diversity was possibly underestimated. Sampling that yielded the repertoires occurred only after the peak T cell response.

As concerns this clone: Its cognate antigen is unknown. This sample also contains other DNA sequences that code for the same CDR3.

Using immunoSEQ multiplex PCR, the repertoire was profiled, and TCRdb retains in-frame clones only, with some absent. Of about 150,000 clones listed, around 94% are singletons. Germline V gene lookup returns CDR1 MNHEY and CDR2 SVGEGT. V lost 0 bases to trimming and J lost 3 bases, with 4 bases between them. The CDR3 is made up of 13 amino acids. The gene calls are TRBV6-2 or TRBV6-3 and TRBJ2-3; D gene uncertain. The sequencing here drew on peripheral blood, taken on day 0 of AZD1222 vaccination. The TCR sequence derives from an adult in good health. The CDR3 sequence is CASSYSDTDTQYF. The CDR3 nucleotides are TGTGCCAGCAGTTACTCCGATACAGATACGCAGTATTTT.